This entry lists 20 T cell receptor beta chains sequenced from one sample in a study of CD8 T cells in Susac syndrome. Reverse transcription of roughly 0.5 to 1 ug RNA was carried out with random hexamers. From the immunoSEQ multiplex PCR reads, TCRdb called clonotypes with MiXCR, one entry per CDR3 protein. The data contain about 70,000 distinct CDR3 sequences, approximately 96% of them singletons. Material for sequencing was CD4+ T cells from PBMCs. The receptor set was obtained from a human donor with multiple sclerosis.

The rearrangement uses TRBV20-1 and TRBJ2-3; D not certain. Germline CDR1 reads DFQATT; CDR2 reads SNEGSKA (reference sequence). This CDR3 region has 12 residues. V lost 6 bases and J lost 1, with 8 bases in between. Here the CDR3 reads CSAQRGTDTQYF. The CDR3 nucleotides are TGCAGTGCCCAACGGGGCACAGATACGCAGTATTTT.

This chain joins TRBV6-2 or TRBV6-3 and TRBJ2-5; 10 bases are a match to TRBD2. In germline, CDR1 is MNHEY, CDR2 SVGEGT. The CDR3 contains 16 residues. V lost 4 bases and J lost 2; bases outside the gene matches: 7. This chain's CDR3 is CASSSGAGGRQETQYF. The CDR3 region has the DNA TGTGCCAGCAGTTCGGGAGCGGGGGGGCGTCAAGAGACCCAGTACTTC.

This CDR3 is CAWSDGSPLHF. CDR3 nucleotide sequence: TGTGCCTGGAGTGACGGTTCACCCCTCCACTTT. The chain uses TRBV30 and TRBJ1-6, with no clear D. Germline V CDR1 and CDR2: GTSNPN, SVGIG (reference sequence). The CDR3 is made up of 11 amino acids. Trimming cost V 1 base and J 9 bases, with 4 bases left between them. The full variable domain, its missing parts supplied by reference TRBV30 and TRBJ1-6, is SQTIHQWPATLVQPVGSPLSLECTVEGTSNPNLYWYRQAAGRGLQLLFYSVGIGQISSEVPQNLSASRPQDRQFILSSKKLLLSDSGFYLCAWSDGSPLHFGNGTRLTVT.

The chain links TRBV12-3 or TRBV12-4 to TRBJ2-7; 10 nucleotides line up with TRBD1. V lost 3 bases to trimming and J lost 2 bases; unmatched junction nucleotides: 7. The CDR3 is 16 residues long. The CDR3 DNA reads as TGTGCCAGCAGTTTCGACAGGGGGCCACGGACCTACGAGCAGTACTTC. Its translation: CASSFDRGPRTYEQYF.

This clonotype was seen just once. The chain employs TRBV27 and TRBJ2-6, with 9 bases aligning to TRBD2. Germline V gives CDR1 MNHEY, CDR2 SMNVEV (reference sequence). The trim removed 5 bases at V and 0 bases at J, leaving 8 bases unmatched. This CDR3 region has 18 residues. The CDR3 sequence: CASSRASGAYSGANVLTF. Written as DNA, the CDR3 is TGTGCCAGCAGTAGAGCTAGCGGGGCATACTCTGGGGCCAACGTCCTGACTTTC. Drawing the rest from reference TRBV27 and TRBJ2-6, the complete variable domain is EAQVTQNPRYLITVTGKKLTVTCSQNMNHEYMSWYRQDPGLGLRQIYYSMNVEVTDKGDVPEGYKVSRKEKRNFPLILESPSPNQTSLYFCASSRASGAYSGANVLTFGAGSRLTVL.

This clonotype was observed once. The V and J genes are TRBV29-1 and TRBJ2-7, with 12 bases matching TRBD1. This CDR3 spans 15 amino acids. Germline V CDR1 and CDR2: SQVTM, ANQGSEA. The trim removed 2 bases at V and 3 bases at J, leaving 5 bases unmatched. This CDR3 reads CSVEPGQGAGYEQYF. CDR3 sequence (DNA): TGCAGCGTTGAACCGGGACAGGGGGCAGGCTACGAGCAGTACTTC.

CDR3 DNA: TGCGCCAGCAGCTCCGGTACCCCCCCCAGTATGAACACTGAAGCTTTCTTT. Translation: CASSSGTPPSMNTEAFF. The chain joins TRBV5-1 to TRBJ1-1; D ambiguous. Germline V gene lookup returns CDR1 SGHRS and CDR2 YFSETQ. The length of the CDR3 is 17 residues. The ends were cut back, 3 bases at V and 0 bases at J, with 18 bases in the middle.

The rearrangement links TRBV19 to TRBJ2-1; 7 bases are a match to TRBD1. There are 13 residues in the CDR3. CDR1 and CDR2 (germline): LNHDA, SQIVND (reference sequence). V was pared by 8 bases and J by 7 bases, with 8 bases of the junction left unmatched. The DNA of the CDR3 is TGTGCCAGTGCAGGGACAGCGGATAATGAGCAGTTCTTC. Protein sequence: CASAGTADNEQFF.

This sequence joins TRBV29-1 and TRBJ1-1, with no clear D. The CDR3 totals 14 residues. V was clipped by 1 base and J by 0 bases, with 9 bases between them. Germline CDR1 is SQVTM and CDR2 is ANQGSEA. The CDR3 is CSVEAVELNTEAFF. CDR3 sequence (DNA): TGCAGCGTTGAAGCTGTCGAATTGAACACTGAAGCTTTCTTT.

The V call is TRBV5-1, the J call TRBJ2-3; D gene unclear. Germline V gives CDR1 SGHRS, CDR2 YFSETQ. This CDR3 has 11 amino acids. V lost 2 bases to trimming and J lost 5 bases, with 3 bases between them. The CDR3 sequence: CASSFGDTQYF. DNA for the CDR3: TGCGCCAGCAGCTTTGGAGATACGCAGTATTTT.

This clonotype has a single count. V usage is TRBV6-6 and J usage is TRBJ1-2; D not certain. Trimming cost V 6 bases and J 4 bases, with 12 bases left between them. From germline, CDR1 is MNHNY and CDR2 SVGAGI (reference sequence). The CDR3 consists of 13 residues. The CDR3 region is CASSDTAVYGYTF. The DNA of the CDR3 is TGTGCCAGCAGCGACACGGCAGTCTATGGCTACACCTTC.

This chain uses TRBV20-1 with TRBJ2-7; the D is unclear. Looked up from germline, CDR1 is DFQATT and CDR2 is SNEGSKA (reference sequence). This CDR3 region has 13 residues. Trimming pared 2 bases from V and 0 bases from J, leaving 8 bases between. The CDR3 reads CSARTGRSYEQYF. CDR3 coding DNA: TGCAGTGCTAGAACCGGGCGCTCCTACGAGCAGTACTTC.

The chain uses TRBV28 and TRBJ1-2; no firm D call. This CDR3 region has 12 residues. The ends were cut back, 6 bases at V and 7 bases at J, with 12 bases in the middle. Germline CDR1 and CDR2: MDHEN and SYDVKM. This CDR3 reads CASSSPGLGYTF. In DNA, the CDR3 is TGTGCCAGCAGCTCCCCGGGCCTTGGCTACACCTTC.

The chain uses TRBV29-1 and TRBJ2-7; TRBD1 matches at 10 bases. This CDR3 is 13 amino acids long. The trim removed 8 bases at V and 3 bases at J, leaving 7 bases unmatched. Germline V gene data show CDR1 as SQVTM and CDR2 as ANQGSEA. DNA for the CDR3: TGCAGCATCACGGGACAGGGGAGCTACGAGCAGTACTTC. It codes for CSITGQGSYEQYF.

This CDR3 is CASSLSGASYEQYF. The CDR3 region has the DNA TGTGCCAGCAGCTTGTCCGGGGCCTCCTACGAGCAGTACTTC. The V and J genes are TRBV7-8 and TRBJ2-7; D may correspond to TRBD1 or TRBD2 (5 bases each). CDR1 SGHVS and CDR2 FQNEAQ come from the germline V gene. Deletions cut 3 bases from V and 0 bases from J, with 9 bases between. This CDR3 region has 14 residues.

The chain couples TRBV5-1 to TRBJ2-1; 11 bases are a match to TRBD1. The CDR3 has 15 residues. The junction had 4 bases not matched to a gene; V was cut back by 2 bases and J by 6 bases. Germline lookup yields CDR1 SGHRS and CDR2 YFSETQ. CDR3 DNA sequence: TGCGCCAGCAGCTTTGGTGGGACAGGGGGCAATGAGCAGTTCTTC. This sequence encodes CASSFGGTGGNEQFF.

J is TRBJ2-7 and V is TRBV27; the D is unclear. Germline V gene sequence: CDR1 MNHEY, CDR2 SMNVEV (reference sequence). CDR3 length: 14 amino acids. Trimming took 6 bases from V and 0 from J, leaving 12 bases between them. The CDR3 DNA follows: TGTGCCAGCAGGCTTCAGGAGCTCTCCTACGAGCAGTACTTC. This encodes CASRLQELSYEQYF.

This chain connects TRBV3-1 to TRBJ1-1, with no clear D. The V gene's germline CDR1 is LGHDT and CDR2 YNNKEL (reference sequence). Trimming shortened V by 4 bases and J by 4 bases, and 10 bases separated the two germline ends. The CDR3 is made up of 13 amino acids. Here the CDR3 DNA reads TGTGCCAGCAGCCCCCGGGGTCCCACTGAAGCTTTCTTT. Residues: CASSPRGPTEAFF.

The genes are TRBV6-5 and TRBJ2-5; TRBD1 matches at 7 bases. This CDR3 is 13 amino acids long. J gave up 5 bases and V 6 bases, and 6 bases lay outside the gene matches. Germline V gives CDR1 MNHEY, CDR2 SVGAGI. In DNA form, the CDR3 reads TGTGCCAGCAGGCCGACAGGGTTGGAGACCCAGTACTTC. It translates to CASRPTGLETQYF.

The V call is TRBV5-1, the J call TRBJ1-4; D call uncertain. Trimming removed 2 bases from V and 13 bases from J, with 15 bases in between. The CDR3 has 13 amino acids. CDR1 SGHRS and CDR2 YFSETQ come from the germline V gene. The CDR3 nucleotides read TGCGCCAGCAGCTTTGATGGCGGGAGTCCACTGTTTTTT. Protein: CASSFDGGSPLFF.